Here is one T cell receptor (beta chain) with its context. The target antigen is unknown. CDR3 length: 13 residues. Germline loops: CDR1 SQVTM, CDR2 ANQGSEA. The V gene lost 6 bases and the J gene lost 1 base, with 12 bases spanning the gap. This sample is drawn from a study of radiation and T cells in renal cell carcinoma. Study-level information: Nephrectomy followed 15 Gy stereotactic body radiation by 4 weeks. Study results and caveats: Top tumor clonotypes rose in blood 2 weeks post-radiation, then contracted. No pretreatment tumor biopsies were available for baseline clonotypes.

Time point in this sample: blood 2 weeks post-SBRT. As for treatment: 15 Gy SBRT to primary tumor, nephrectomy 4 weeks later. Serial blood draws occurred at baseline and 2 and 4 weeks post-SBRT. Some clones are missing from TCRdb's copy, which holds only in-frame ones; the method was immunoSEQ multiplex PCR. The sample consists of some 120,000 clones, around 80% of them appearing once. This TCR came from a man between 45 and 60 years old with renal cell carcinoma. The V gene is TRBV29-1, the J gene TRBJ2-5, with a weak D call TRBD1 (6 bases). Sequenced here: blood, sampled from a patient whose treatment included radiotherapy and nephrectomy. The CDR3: CSVVQGPQETQYF. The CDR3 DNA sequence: TGCAGCGTCGTACAGGGCCCCCAAGAGACCCAGTACTTC.